This entry lists 5 T cell receptor beta chains sequenced from one sample in a study of blood T cells in healthy people across ages. A sample-barcoded 5' primer and a J-beta primer mix were used in a second PCR of roughly 7 to 11 cycles. TCRdb analysed the 5' RACE reads with MiXCR anew, one entry per CDR3 protein. The sample holds 1.5 million to 2 million distinct CDR3 sequences; around half are singletons and the top ten take roughly 2%. Sequencing input: blood. The receptors were sampled from a woman in her thirties or forties in good health.

V usage is TRBV5-1 and J usage is TRBJ1-2; 9 bases fit TRBD1. The V and J ends lost 4 bases and 13 bases, in that order; junction bases with no gene match: 11. The CDR3 has 13 residues. Per germline, CDR1 SGHRS and CDR2 YFSETQ. The CDR3 region is CASSTGTGSWCTF. CDR3 in DNA: TGCGCCAGCAGCACCGGGACAGGGTCATGGTGCACCTTC.

The chain joins TRBV19 to TRBJ2-1; 8 nucleotides align to TRBD2. Germline CDR1 and CDR2: LNHDA and SQIVND (reference sequence). V lost 5 bases, J lost 8 bases, and 17 bases stayed unmatched. This CDR3 is 17 amino acids long. CDR3 sequence: CASSRGTSSGQRDEQFF. The CDR3 region has the DNA TGTGCCAGTAGTCGAGGTACGTCTAGCGGGCAGAGGGATGAGCAGTTCTTC. Filled out from reference TRBV19 and TRBJ2-1, the complete variable domain reads DGGITQSPKYLFRKEGQNVTLSCEQNLNHDAMYWYRQDPGQGLRLIYYSQIVNDFQKGDIAEGYSVSREKKESFPLTVTSAQKNPTAFYLCASSRGTSSGQRDEQFFGPGTRLTVL.

V usage is TRBV7-9 and J usage is TRBJ2-5, with 11 bases fitting TRBD2. The CDR3 contains 16 residues. Germline V gives CDR1 SEHNR, CDR2 FQNEAQ (reference sequence). With 4 bases clipped from V and 1 base from J, the junction kept 5 bases outside the gene matches. CDR3 in amino acids: CASSSSGGPIQETQYF. The CDR3 DNA sequence: TGTGCCAGCAGCTCTAGCGGGGGGCCCATCCAAGAGACCCAGTACTTC.

The rearrangement uses TRBV7-8 and TRBJ1-1; the D is unclear. CDR1 SGHVS and CDR2 FQNEAQ come from the germline V gene. CDR3 length: 15 amino acids. V lost 0 bases and J lost 2, with 10 bases in between. This CDR3 is CASSLAGGKNTEAFF. The CDR3 DNA is TGTGCCAGCAGCTTAGCGGGAGGGAAAAACACTGAAGCTTTCTTT.

The V call is TRBV24-1, the J call TRBJ2-5; tentative D call: TRBD1 (6 bases). Matching the DNA end better, TRBJ2-1 makes the J call doubtful. This CDR3 comprises 17 residues. Looked up from germline, CDR1 is KGHDR and CDR2 is SFDVKD. Here the CDR3 reads CATSDPNPGQIQETQFF. In DNA form, the CDR3 reads TGTGCCACCAGTGATCCGAACCCTGGACAGATCCAAGAGACCCAGTTCTTC.